A single sample is the source of the 27 T cell receptor beta chains below, sequenced in a study of shared clonotypes between healthy human individuals. Measured with immunoSEQ multiplex PCR; TCRdb has only the in-frame clones, and not every one. This table has about 2.3 million clones, roughly 93% appearing once. Sequenced sample: naive CD4+ T cells from PBMCs. The subset is: CD45RA+ positively selected. The receptors originated from a man younger than 35 in good health. Some clones in this sample may be carry-over from other donors' samples.

The chain combines TRBV28 with TRBJ2-2, with TRBD2 as a possible D gene (6 bases). Between the trimmed V and J ends, which lost 8 bases and 0 bases, there was a span of 13 bases. Germline V gene data show CDR1 as MDHEN and CDR2 as SYDVKM. This CDR3 is 15 amino acids long. CDR3 in amino acids: CASHTGSANTGELFF. CDR3 in DNA: TGTGCCAGCCATACCGGGAGTGCGAACACCGGGGAGCTGTTTTTT.

The rearrangement uses TRBV29-1 and TRBJ1-1; D is possibly TRBD1 (5 bases). There are 13 residues in the CDR3. Trimming stripped 6 bases from V and 6 bases from J, with 17 bases between. Germline-derived CDR1 and CDR2 are SQVTM and ANQGSEA. CDR3 loop: CSVSRQYTAEAFF. CDR3 bases: TGCAGCGTCAGCCGACAGTACACGGCTGAAGCTTTCTTT.

This chain uses TRBV30 with TRBJ2-7; no clear D. Looked up from germline, CDR1 is GTSNPN and CDR2 is SVGIG (reference sequence). The CDR3 covers 14 residues. Trimming removed 5 bases from V and 2 bases from J, with 16 bases in between. CDR3 DNA sequence: TGTGCCTGGGGAAAAGGCTTGGGGACCTACGAGCAGTACTTC. Protein sequence: CAWGKGLGTYEQYF.

This clone was picked up one time. V usage is TRBV19 and J usage is TRBJ2-5; TRBD2 matches at 12 bases. The J segment lost 5 bases and the V segment lost 7 bases, leaving 8 bases of the junction unmatched. Per germline, CDR1 LNHDA and CDR2 SQIVND (reference sequence). This CDR3 contains 15 residues. The CDR3 protein is CASTRLAGVWETQYF. DNA of the CDR3: TGTGCCAGTACGCGACTAGCGGGAGTGTGGGAGACCCAGTACTTC.

The sample holds one count of this clone. The CDR3 loop is CASRVIYNEQFF. Written as DNA, the CDR3 is TGCGCCAGCCGGGTAATCTACAATGAGCAGTTCTTC. The V gene is TRBV5-1, the J gene TRBJ2-1; D not certain. Looked up from germline, CDR1 is SGHRS and CDR2 is YFSETQ. The CDR3 contains 12 residues. Trimming took off 7 bases at V and 3 bases at J, with 8 bases between the two ends.

This chain joins TRBV19 and TRBJ2-1; D gene ambiguous. Germline CDR1 LNHDA, CDR2 SQIVND (reference sequence). The germline V and J ends were trimmed by 2 bases and 5 bases, with 7 bases remaining between them. The CDR3 loop spans 13 amino acids. The CDR3 nucleotides are TGTGCCAGTAGTATAAGGCATGACAATGAGCAGTTCTTC. This encodes CASSIRHDNEQFF.

The V and J genes are TRBV11-3 and TRBJ1-5; D not resolved. The V gene lost 0 bases and the J gene lost 2 bases, with 2 bases spanning the gap. The germline V gene encodes CDR1 SGHNT and CDR2 YENEEA. The CDR3 has 13 amino acids. The CDR3 sequence: CASSLDRNQPQHF. Here the CDR3 DNA reads TGTGCCAGCAGCTTAGATCGCAATCAGCCCCAGCATTTT.

This chain uses TRBV25-1 with TRBJ2-1, with 11 bases fitting TRBD1. There are 15 residues in the CDR3. The germline V gene encodes CDR1 MGHDK and CDR2 SYGVNS. After removal of 3 bases from V and 6 bases from J, the junction contained 4 bases not matched to a gene. CDR3 bases: TGTGCCAGCAGTGATGTGGACAGGGGGCGCAATGAGCAGTTCTTC. Translated, it gives CASSDVDRGRNEQFF.

The chain joins TRBV6-1 to TRBJ2-3; tentative D call: TRBD2 (6 bases). Germline V CDR1 and CDR2: MNHNS, SASEGT. The CDR3 length is 14 residues. V lost 4 bases to trimming and J lost 8 bases, with 16 bases between them. CDR3 DNA: TGTGCCAGCAGTGCCGGGGGATCTCCTGGTACGCAGTATTTT. Its protein product is CASSAGGSPGTQYF.

The chain combines TRBV6-6 with TRBJ2-7, with TRBD1 identical over 7 bases. Losses at the gene ends were 2 bases for V and 1 base for J; bases not matched to a gene: 8. Germline V CDR1 and CDR2: MNHNY, SVGAGI (reference sequence). This CDR3 has 16 amino acids. The CDR3 reads CASSYSRDSQSYEQYF. The DNA of the CDR3 is TGTGCCAGCAGTTACAGCCGGGACAGCCAATCCTACGAGCAGTACTTC.

The CDR3 bases are TGTGCCAGCAGCCTGGGGGGGACCGATCTCCACTTT. This gives the protein CASSLGGTDLHF. This chain joins TRBV7-9 and TRBJ1-6, with a tentative D call TRBD1 (5 bases). Germline V lookup: CDR1 SEHNR, CDR2 FQNEAQ (reference sequence). This CDR3 is built from 12 residues. Trimming cost V 5 bases and J 16 bases, with 15 bases left between them.

The gene calls are TRBV7-8 and TRBJ2-7, with D possibly matching TRBD2 (5 bases). The CDR3 contains 14 residues. V was cut by 5 bases and J by 3 bases, with 14 bases left in between. Germline V gene data show CDR1 as SGHVS and CDR2 as FQNEAQ. The CDR3 spells CASSPKRVGYEQYF. CDR3 nucleotides: TGTGCCAGCAGCCCAAAGAGGGTGGGCTACGAGCAGTACTTC.

The V gene is TRBV27, the J gene TRBJ1-1; D gene uncertain. CDR1 is MNHEY, CDR2 SMNVEV, per germline (reference sequence). CDR3 length: 15 residues. The germline V and J ends were trimmed by 2 bases and 1 base, with 11 bases remaining between them. This CDR3 is CASSLVWPENTEAFF. CDR3 DNA: TGTGCCAGCAGTTTAGTATGGCCGGAGAACACTGAAGCTTTCTTT.

Only one count was recorded for this clone. The sample contains more than one DNA sequence encoding this CDR3. The chain uses TRBV29-1 and TRBJ1-1, with TRBD1 matching over 7 bases. V trimming: 6 bases; J trimming: 0 bases; junction bases outside the gene matches: 4. Germline V gene lookup returns CDR1 SQVTM and CDR2 ANQGSEA. The CDR3 is made up of 13 amino acids. CDR3 in DNA: TGCAGCGTGCGGCAGGGGGTGAACACTGAAGCTTTCTTT. It specifies CSVRQGVNTEAFF.

The genes are TRBV5-4 and TRBJ2-7; the D call may be TRBD1 or TRBD2 (6 bases each). Germline loops: CDR1 SGHNT, CDR2 YYREEE (reference sequence). Trimming shortened V by 1 base and J by 7 bases, and 12 bases separated the two germline ends. This CDR3 is built from 13 residues. CDR3 DNA sequence: TGTGCCAGCAGCTTGCGGCAGGGGAGGGAGCAGTACTTC. Its translation is CASSLRQGREQYF. Based on the CDR3 plus reference TRBV5-4 and TRBJ2-7, the full variable domain is ETGVTQSPTHLIKTRGQQVTLRCSSQSGHNTVSWYQQALGQGPQFIFQYYREEENGRGNFPPRFSGLQFPNYSSELNVNALELDDSALYLCASSLRQGREQYFGPGTRLTVT.

This chain links TRBV14 with TRBJ2-1, with D perhaps matching TRBD2 (6 bases). The germline V and J ends were trimmed by 1 base and 5 bases, with 12 bases remaining between them. The CDR3 covers 15 residues. CDR1 and CDR2 from the germline V gene are SGHDN and FVKESK. CDR3 amino acids: CASSQAGVPNNEQFF. The CDR3 nucleotides read TGTGCCAGCAGCCAAGCGGGGGTTCCCAACAATGAGCAGTTCTTC.

The chain links TRBV4-1 to TRBJ1-4; weak D call: TRBD1 (6 bases). The length of the CDR3 is 16 residues. The V end lost 6 bases, the J end lost 5 bases, and 19 bases lay between the germline ends. CDR1 and CDR2 (germline): MGHRA, YSYEKL. In DNA form, the CDR3 reads TGCGCCAGCAGTGTCGGACGGGGGCAATTAAATGAAAAACTGTTTTTT. Translated, it gives CASSVGRGQLNEKLFF.

A few counts support this clone. As DNA, the CDR3 is TGTGCCAGCAGCTACGACAGGGAAGGCCAGCCCCAGCATTTT. It yields the protein CASSYDREGQPQHF. The chain recombines TRBV11-2 with TRBJ1-5; 7 nucleotides match TRBD1. Germline V gives CDR1 SGHAT, CDR2 FQNNGV. The CDR3 spans 14 residues. Germline trimming cut 4 bases from V and 7 bases from J; bases unmatched to any gene: 7. Full variable domain (rest looked up from reference TRBV11-2 and TRBJ1-5): EAGVAQSPRYKIIEKRQSVAFWCNPISGHATLYWYQQILGQGPKLLIQFQNNGVVDDSQLPKDRFSAERLKGVDSTLKIQPAKLEDSAVYLCASSYDREGQPQHFGDGTRLSIL.

The chain combines TRBV6-5 with TRBJ2-3; the D gene is possibly TRBD1 (6 bases). CDR3 size: 14 residues. V lost 6 bases to trimming and J lost 0 bases, with 10 bases between them. Looked up from germline, CDR1 is MNHEY and CDR2 is SVGAGI. CDR3 bases: TGTGCCAGCAGCGGGACATCGAGCACAGATACGCAGTATTTT. Protein product: CASSGTSSTDTQYF.

The chain recombines TRBV27 with TRBJ1-5; 8 nucleotides match TRBD1. Germline CDR1 is MNHEY and CDR2 is SMNVEV (reference sequence). Trimming at V came to 5 bases and at J to 2 bases, leaving 11 bases not matched to a gene. This CDR3 has 17 residues. This CDR3 reads CASSPIGQGRGNQPQHF. The CDR3 coding sequence is TGTGCCAGCAGTCCGATCGGACAGGGAAGAGGCAATCAGCCCCAGCATTTT.

This rearrangement joins TRBV7-8 to TRBJ2-5; possibly TRBD2 for D (6 bases). The V gene's germline CDR1 is SGHVS and CDR2 FQNEAQ. The CDR3 length is 16 residues. The V and J ends lost 5 bases and 5 bases respectively, with 21 bases between them. The DNA of the CDR3 is TGTGCCAGCAGCGAAGGGGTGGGACTCCTCCCTGAGACCCAGTACTTC. Amino acid sequence: CASSEGVGLLPETQYF.

The chain uses TRBV28 and TRBJ2-7, with 7 bases matching TRBD1. The CDR3 sequence is 16 residues long. V trimming: 6 bases; J trimming: 3 bases; junction bases outside the gene matches: 14. Germline-derived CDR1 and CDR2 are MDHEN and SYDVKM. This chain's CDR3 is CASSKNFGDSLYEQYF. The CDR3 nucleotides are TGTGCCAGCAGCAAAAACTTCGGGGACAGTCTCTACGAGCAGTACTTC.

This clone was detected only a few times. Different DNA sequences within this sample yield the same CDR3. The chain recombines TRBV6-1 with TRBJ2-1; D is undetermined. CDR1 is MNHNS and CDR2 is SASEGT in the germline V gene. Trimming cost V 5 bases and J 0 bases, with 8 bases left between them. The CDR3 has 14 residues. The CDR3 sequence: CASSLGSSYNEQFF. In DNA form, the CDR3 reads TGTGCCAGCAGTCTGGGAAGCTCCTACAATGAGCAGTTCTTC.

This chain uses TRBV5-5 with TRBJ1-5; 7 bases match TRBD1. Germline V lookup: CDR1 SGHKS, CDR2 YYEKEE (reference sequence). This CDR3 comprises 17 residues. The junction had 6 bases not matched to a gene; V was cut back by 0 bases and J by 0 bases. CDR3 DNA sequence: TGTGCCAGCAGCTTGGGGGCGACAGGGTATAGCAATCAGCCCCAGCATTTT. Protein product: CASSLGATGYSNQPQHF.

The chain uses TRBV28 and TRBJ2-1; no clear D. Per the germline V gene, CDR1 is MDHEN and CDR2 is SYDVKM. Trimming took 1 base from V and 8 from J, leaving 9 bases between them. CDR3 length: 13 residues. CDR3 in amino acids: CASSLLHEDEQFF. For the CDR3, the DNA is TGTGCCAGCAGTTTATTGCACGAGGATGAGCAGTTCTTC.

The rearrangement links TRBV6-1 to TRBJ2-7; 7 bases are shared with TRBD1. CDR1 and CDR2 (germline): MNHNS, SASEGT. V was clipped by 3 bases and J by 5 bases; unmatched bases: 10. CDR3 size: 15 residues. The CDR3 reads CASSERPGGVDEQYF. Written as DNA, the CDR3 is TGTGCCAGCAGTGAGCGGCCAGGGGGAGTTGACGAGCAGTACTTC.

The rearrangement links TRBV11-2 to TRBJ1-4; the match to TRBD1 covers 7 bases. Germline-derived CDR1 and CDR2 are SGHAT and FQNNGV. V lost 1 base and J lost 7; bases outside the gene matches: 9. The CDR3 is 16 amino acids. CDR3 sequence reads: CASSLARQGMGEKLFF. CDR3 bases: TGTGCCAGCAGCTTAGCCAGACAGGGTATGGGTGAAAAACTGTTTTTT.